The T cell receptor (beta chain) described here comes from a study of tumor-infiltrating lymphocytes in primary liver carcinoma. Unsorted whole blood yielded blood RNA, and germline DNA was extracted as well. Points from the study as a whole: In tumor-adjacent and tumor-blood pairs, overlap was lower than in tumor region pairs. Tumors reached a significantly greater top-250-clone fraction than blood did (p = 0.039).

On this clonotype: What it binds is not known.

Germline CDR1 is SGHDN and CDR2 is FVKESK. The V gene lost 4 bases and the J gene lost 6 bases, with 12 bases spanning the gap. The CDR3 is 13 amino acids. Starting material of about 480 ng total RNA yielded TCR beta cDNA via a constant-region primer. What produced the TCR beta libraries was three nested multiplex PCR rounds using slightly modified ARM-PCR. Rounds one and two of PCR, each of roughly 10 cycles, were primed with TRBV1-TRBV30 forward primers and a C-beta reverse primer. MiXCR, applied by TCRdb to the multiplex PCR reads, yields one record per CDR3 protein. The repertoire includes fewer than 350,000 distinct CDR3 sequences, 60% to 80% of them detected once, and roughly 10% sits in the top ten.

The sample comprised peripheral blood. The source of this sequence is a man aged 40-55 years with primary liver carcinoma and hepatitis B virus infection. V gene TRBV14 combines with J gene TRBJ1-2; D ambiguous. The CDR3 sequence: CASSLGRRDGYTF. The CDR3 coding sequence is TGTGCCAGCAGCCTTGGCAGGAGGGATGGCTACACCTTC.